The following is a T cell receptor (beta chain) sequence with its context. Its target is unknown. The record originates from a study of T cell responses to AZD1222 COVID-19 vaccine. Findings and limits, study-wide: Donors in the cohort were predominantly white British and more often female, and clonal diversity was possibly underestimated. Reportedly, nearly half the spike-specific TCRs target unmutated variant regions.

Analysis merged second doses at about 4 or about 12 weeks. The data were produced by immunoSEQ multiplex PCR, yet TCRdb's version contains in-frame clones alone and is incomplete. The profile covers roughly 120,000 clones, with about 86% appearing a single time and approximately 15% taken by the ten largest. The CDR3 runs 17 residues. Germline CDR1 reads MGHRA; CDR2 reads YSYEKL. V was trimmed by 4 bases and J by 6 bases, leaving 19 bases between them. The input for sequencing was peripheral blood, taken 28 days after the second AZD1222 dose. V gene TRBV4-1 combines with J gene TRBJ1-6; D is ambiguous. The source is an adult who received the AZD1222 COVID-19 vaccine. CDR3 in amino acids: CASSLLPPPFLNSPLHF. CDR3 nucleotides: TGCGCCAGCAGCCTACTTCCTCCGCCCTTCCTTAATTCACCCCTCCACTTT.